This TCR beta chain is from a study of blood T cell repertoires in COVID-19. Overall study: The United States, Italy and Spain were the sources of the acute and convalescent COVID-19 samples. From T cells, B-cell-depleted T cells, or PBMCs came the material, which was cDNA or gDNA.

This clone was observed a handful of times. The V segment lost 3 bases and the J segment 1 base; nucleotides outside the gene matches: 2. This CDR3 has 16 residues. Germline lookup yields CDR1 LNHDA and CDR2 SQIVND (reference sequence). In the authors' workflow: Nucleated cell counts were estimated from reference gene primer amplification. The table came from immunoSEQ multiplex PCR; TCRdb's copy has only in-frame clones and leaves some out. V and J calls plus clone size are reproduced from that table; the DNA served to infer D and trimming. The sample holds about 490,000 clones, approximately 83% seen once.

This rearrangement joins TRBV19 to TRBJ1-5; 11 positions match TRBD1. This TCR derives from a human donor in a cohort sampled during active COVID-19. What was sequenced was peripheral blood. The CDR3, as DNA: TGTGCCAGTAGTATCGGGACAGGGGGAAGCAATCAGCCCCAGCATTTT. It encodes CASSIGTGGSNQPQHF.